This T cell receptor (beta chain) was recovered during a study of blood T cell repertoires in COVID-19 (dated by TCRdb to 2018 to 2021). As for the study more broadly: Samples covering the acute and convalescent phases of COVID-19 were provided by collaborators in the United States, Italy and Spain. The material from the prospective study consisted of cDNA or gDNA derived from T cells, B-cell-depleted T cells, or PBMCs. The dataset comprised deeply sampled blood TCRbeta repertoires from subjects exposed to, actively infected with, or recovered from COVID-19. The repertoires were made available in a free public database intended to serve as a resource for research on the immune response to SARS-CoV-2. Samples came from the ongoing ImmuneRACE study (first 160 participants) plus 1,254 subjects from 6 global collaborators. Nearly every sample came with metadata listing a de-identified subject ID, COVID-19 status, age in years and sex. Where available, HLA class I and class II types were obtained from metadata supplied by the sample provider rather than from assay-based typing.

A word on this clone: The antigen it recognizes is unknown. Base qualities are missing; no much larger clone stands one base away.

TCRbeta CDR3 regions were amplified from genomic DNA by means of the immunoSEQ Assay, a bias-controlled multiplex PCR. The paper's processing steps were these. Nucleated cell counts per sample were estimated from amplification of reference gene primers within the assay. To quantify the absolute abundance of each unique TCRbeta CDR3 rearrangement, sequence reads were collapsed and filtered. Productive Simpson clonality was computed per sample as the square root of Simpson's diversity index over productive rearrangements. TCRdb limited this immuneACCESS table to in-frame rearrangements with V and J called. A share of clones is missing; checked studies link under half to unresolved V genes, and the rest is unexplained. D and trimming come from the DNA, and the V and J calls and clone size come from that table. This sample has some 200,000 clones in its table, and 80% to 90% of those were observed once. The ten largest clones take up 5% to 6.5% of the sample.

A second Seattle source provided samples from volunteer blood donors who had recovered from COVID-19. The collaborating institutions used their own protocols to collect whole blood in K2EDTA tubes. For TCRbeta analysis, collaborator samples were shipped as frozen whole blood, as isolated PBMCs, or as DNA extracted from either sample type. Summary of the overall study and its limitations: The amount of clinical and demographic metadata varied by source and participant and was provided uncurated.

The sequence derives from an older woman who had recovered from COVID-19. Sequenced input: peripheral blood.

Read as DNA, the sequence is TGCGCCAGCAGCCCAATACAGGGGACCGCAGATACGCAGTATTTT. It encodes CASSPIQGTADTQYF. The rearranged chain carries TRBV5-1 and TRBJ2-3; a stretch of 7 junction bases matches TRBD1. CDR1 SGHRS and CDR2 YFSETQ were looked up in the germline V gene. The CDR3 numbers 15 residues from cysteine through phenylalanine. Just the 45-base CDR3 DNA is kept, in frame starting at base 1. The germline V end is reduced by 4 bases and the J end by 4 bases; junction bases left unmatched: 9.